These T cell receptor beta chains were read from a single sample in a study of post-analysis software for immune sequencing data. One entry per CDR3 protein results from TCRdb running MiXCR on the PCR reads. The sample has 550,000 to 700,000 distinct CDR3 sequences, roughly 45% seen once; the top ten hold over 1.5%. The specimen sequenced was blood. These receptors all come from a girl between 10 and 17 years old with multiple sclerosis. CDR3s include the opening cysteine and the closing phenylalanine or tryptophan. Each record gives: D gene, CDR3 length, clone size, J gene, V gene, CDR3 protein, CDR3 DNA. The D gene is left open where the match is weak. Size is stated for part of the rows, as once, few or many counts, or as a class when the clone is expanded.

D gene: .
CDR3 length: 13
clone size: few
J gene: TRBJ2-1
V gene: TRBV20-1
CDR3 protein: CSARASSFNEQFF
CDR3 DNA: TGCAGTGCTAGGGCTAGCTCCTTCAATGAGCAGTTCTTC

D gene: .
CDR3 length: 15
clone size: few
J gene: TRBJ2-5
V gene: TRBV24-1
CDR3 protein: CATSDFGEVKETQYF
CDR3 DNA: TGTGCCACCAGTGATTTCGGGGAGGTGAAAGAGACCCAGTACTTC

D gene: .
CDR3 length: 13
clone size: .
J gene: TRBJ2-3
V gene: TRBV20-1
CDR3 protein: CSARGQTTDTQYF
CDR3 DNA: TGCAGTGCTAGAGGGCAGACCACAGATACGCAGTATTTT

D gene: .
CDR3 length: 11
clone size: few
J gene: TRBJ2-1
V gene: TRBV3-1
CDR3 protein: CASSQVYEQFF
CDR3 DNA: TGTGCCAGCAGCCAAGTCTATGAGCAGTTCTTC

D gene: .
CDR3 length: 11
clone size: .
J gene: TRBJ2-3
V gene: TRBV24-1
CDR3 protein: CATSDPFAQYF
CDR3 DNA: TGTGCCACCAGTGACCCTTTCGCGCAGTATTTT

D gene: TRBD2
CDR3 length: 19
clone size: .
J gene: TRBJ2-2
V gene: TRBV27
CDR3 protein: CASSLIPSITGTTTGELFF
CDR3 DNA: TGTGCCAGCAGTTTAATACCGTCCATAACCGGGACTACCACCGGGGAGCTGTTTTTT

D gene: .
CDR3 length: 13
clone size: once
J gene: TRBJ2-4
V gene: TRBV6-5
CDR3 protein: CASGPWAGKEQYF
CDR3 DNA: TGTGCCAGCGGTCCCTGGGCGGGGAAGGAGCAGTACTTC

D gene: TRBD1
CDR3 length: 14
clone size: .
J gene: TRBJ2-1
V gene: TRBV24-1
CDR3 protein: CATSRTGEGNEQFF
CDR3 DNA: TGTGCCACCAGTAGGACAGGGGAAGGGAATGAGCAGTTCTTC

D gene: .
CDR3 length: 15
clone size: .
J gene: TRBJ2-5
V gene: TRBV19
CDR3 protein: CASREVGDNQETQYF
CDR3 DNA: TGTGCCAGTAGGGAGGTCGGAGACAACCAAGAGACCCAGTACTTC

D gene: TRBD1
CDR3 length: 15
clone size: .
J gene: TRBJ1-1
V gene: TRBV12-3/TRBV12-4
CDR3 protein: CASSLDGTGGRRAFF
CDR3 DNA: TGTGCCAGCAGTTTAGATGGGACAGGGGGCCGTAGAGCTTTCTTT

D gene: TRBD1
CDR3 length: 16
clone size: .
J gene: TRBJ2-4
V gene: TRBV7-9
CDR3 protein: CASRLVGRTGVNIQYF
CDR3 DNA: TGTGCCAGCAGACTCGTGGGGAGGACAGGGGTCAACATTCAGTACTTC

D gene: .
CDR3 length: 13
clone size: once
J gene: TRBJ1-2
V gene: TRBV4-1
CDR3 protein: CASSQIPQKGYTF
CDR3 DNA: TGCGCCAGCAGCCAAATCCCACAGAAAGGCTACACCTTC

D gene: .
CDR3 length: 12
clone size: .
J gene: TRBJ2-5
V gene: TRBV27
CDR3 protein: CASSPHGETQYF
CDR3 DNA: TGTGCCAGCAGTCCACACGGGGAGACCCAGTACTTC

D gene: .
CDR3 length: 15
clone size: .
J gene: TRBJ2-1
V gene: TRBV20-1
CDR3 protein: CSARNIDTPGNEQFF
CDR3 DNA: TGCAGTGCTAGAAACATCGACACTCCAGGCAATGAGCAGTTCTTC

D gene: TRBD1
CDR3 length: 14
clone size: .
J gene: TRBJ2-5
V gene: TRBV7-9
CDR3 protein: CASSWDSARETQYF
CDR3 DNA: TGTGCCAGCAGCTGGGACAGCGCCAGAGAGACCCAGTACTTC

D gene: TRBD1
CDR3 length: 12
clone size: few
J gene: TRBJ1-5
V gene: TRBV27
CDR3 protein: CASGLGQGPQHF
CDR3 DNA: TGTGCCAGCGGCCTGGGACAGGGGCCCCAGCATTTT

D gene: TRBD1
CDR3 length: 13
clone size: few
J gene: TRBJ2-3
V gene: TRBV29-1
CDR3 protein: CSGRQGPGDTQYF
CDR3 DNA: TGCAGCGGGAGACAGGGGCCCGGAGATACGCAGTATTTT

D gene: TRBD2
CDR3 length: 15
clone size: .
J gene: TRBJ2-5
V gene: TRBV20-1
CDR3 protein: CSASPASGAYNEQYF
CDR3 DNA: TGCAGTGCTTCCCCGGCTAGCGGGGCGTACAATGAGCAGTACTTC

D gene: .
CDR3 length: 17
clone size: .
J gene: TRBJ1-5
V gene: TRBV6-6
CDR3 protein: CASSYSGREYSNQPQHF
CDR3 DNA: TGTGCCAGCAGTTACTCGGGCAGGGAGTATAGCAATCAGCCCCAGCATTTT

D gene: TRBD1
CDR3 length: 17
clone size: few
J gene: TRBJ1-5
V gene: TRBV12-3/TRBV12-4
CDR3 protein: CASSLDRDNVWGQPQHF
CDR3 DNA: TGTGCCAGCAGCTTGGACAGGGATAATGTATGGGGTCAGCCCCAGCATTTT

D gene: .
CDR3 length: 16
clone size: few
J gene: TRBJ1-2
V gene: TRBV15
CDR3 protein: CATSRMVGREKDGYTF
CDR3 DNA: TGTGCCACCAGCAGGATGGTAGGCAGGGAGAAGGATGGCTACACCTTC

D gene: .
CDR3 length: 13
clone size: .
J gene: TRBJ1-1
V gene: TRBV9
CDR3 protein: CASSADSYTEAFF
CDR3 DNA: TGTGCCAGCAGCGCCGACAGTTACACTGAAGCTTTCTTT

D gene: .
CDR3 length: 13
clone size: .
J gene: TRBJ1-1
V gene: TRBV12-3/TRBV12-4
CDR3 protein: CASSLAWGTEAFF
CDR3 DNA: TGTGCCAGCAGTTTGGCCTGGGGGACTGAAGCTTTCTTT

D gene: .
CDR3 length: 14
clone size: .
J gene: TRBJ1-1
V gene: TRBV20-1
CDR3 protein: CSASAGTLNTEAFF
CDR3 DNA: TGCAGTGCTAGTGCTGGGACATTAAACACTGAAGCTTTCTTT

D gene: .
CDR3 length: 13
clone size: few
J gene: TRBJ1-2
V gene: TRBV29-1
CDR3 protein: CSVVVRTSYGYTF
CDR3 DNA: TGCAGCGTTGTGGTCAGGACCTCCTATGGCTACACCTTC

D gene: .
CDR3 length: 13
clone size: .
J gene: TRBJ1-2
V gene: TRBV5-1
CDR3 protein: CASSLMDSQHYTF
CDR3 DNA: TGCGCCAGCAGCTTGATGGACAGCCAACACTACACCTTC

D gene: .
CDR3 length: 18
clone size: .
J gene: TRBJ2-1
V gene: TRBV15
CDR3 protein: CATSRGRKRDISYNEQFF
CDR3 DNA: TGTGCCACCAGCAGAGGCAGGAAGAGGGACATCAGTTACAATGAGCAGTTCTTC

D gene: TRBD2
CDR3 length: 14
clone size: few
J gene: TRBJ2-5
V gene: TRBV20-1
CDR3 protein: CSARLAGEWGTQYF
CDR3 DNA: TGCAGTGCGAGACTAGCGGGAGAGTGGGGGACCCAGTACTTC

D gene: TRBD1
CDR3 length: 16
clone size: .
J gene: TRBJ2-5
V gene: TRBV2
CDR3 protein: CASSPRTGAGQETQYF
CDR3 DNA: TGTGCCAGCAGTCCCCGGACAGGGGCGGGACAAGAGACCCAGTACTTC

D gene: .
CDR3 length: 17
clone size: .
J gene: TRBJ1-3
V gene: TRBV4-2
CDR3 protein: CASSWATYSRIYNTIYF
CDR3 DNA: TGTGCCAGCAGCTGGGCCACCTACAGTCGGATTTATAACACCATATATTTT

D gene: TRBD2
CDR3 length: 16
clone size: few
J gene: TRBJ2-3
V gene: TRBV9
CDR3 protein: CASSVELAVGTDTQYF
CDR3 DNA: TGTGCCAGCAGCGTAGAGCTAGCGGTAGGCACAGATACGCAGTATTTT

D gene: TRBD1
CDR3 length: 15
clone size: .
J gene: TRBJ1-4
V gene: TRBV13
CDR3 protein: CAISLDGTGNEKLFF
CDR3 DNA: TGTGCCATCAGCTTAGACGGGACAGGGAATGAAAAACTGTTTTTT

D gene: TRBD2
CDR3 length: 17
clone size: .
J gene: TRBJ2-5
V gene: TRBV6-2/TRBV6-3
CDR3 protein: CASSYRLTSGRFLTQYF
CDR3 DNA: TGTGCCAGCAGTTATCGTCTGACTAGCGGGCGTTTTCTGACCCAGTACTTC

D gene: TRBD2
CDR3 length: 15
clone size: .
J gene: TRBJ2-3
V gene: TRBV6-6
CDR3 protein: CASRHGTSESDTQYF
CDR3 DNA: TGTGCCAGCAGGCATGGGACTAGCGAATCGGATACGCAGTATTTT

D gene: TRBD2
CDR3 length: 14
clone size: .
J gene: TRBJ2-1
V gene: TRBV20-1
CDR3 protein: CSGRRGVSYNEQFF
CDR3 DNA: TGCAGTGGGCGGCGGGGGGTTTCCTACAATGAGCAGTTCTTC

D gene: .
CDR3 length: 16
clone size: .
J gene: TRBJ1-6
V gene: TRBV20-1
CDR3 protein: CSARPAFQGRLSPLHF
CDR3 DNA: TGCAGTGCTAGACCCGCTTTTCAGGGGAGGCTTTCACCCCTCCACTTT

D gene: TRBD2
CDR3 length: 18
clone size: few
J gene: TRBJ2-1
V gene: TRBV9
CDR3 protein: CASSPQSRGTRGHNEQFF
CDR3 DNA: TGTGCCAGCAGCCCCCAATCCCGAGGGACTAGGGGACACAATGAGCAGTTCTTC

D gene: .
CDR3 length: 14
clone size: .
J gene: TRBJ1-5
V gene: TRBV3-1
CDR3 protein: CASSLAGGGQPQHF
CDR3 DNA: TGTGCCAGCAGCTTAGCGGGGGGCGGACAGCCCCAGCATTTT

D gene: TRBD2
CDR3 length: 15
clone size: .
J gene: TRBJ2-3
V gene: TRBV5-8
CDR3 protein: CASSPSGSDTDTQYF
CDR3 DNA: TGTGCCAGCAGTCCTAGCGGGAGTGACACAGATACGCAGTATTTT

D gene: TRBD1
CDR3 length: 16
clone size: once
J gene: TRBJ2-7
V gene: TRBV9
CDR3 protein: CASGVSPGQGLYEQYF
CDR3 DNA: TGTGCCAGCGGCGTCTCACCCGGACAGGGGCTCTACGAGCAGTACTTC

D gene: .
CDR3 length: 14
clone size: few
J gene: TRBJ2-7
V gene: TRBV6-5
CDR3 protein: CARPPDSISYEQYF
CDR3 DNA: TGTGCCCGCCCACCGGACAGTATCTCCTACGAGCAGTACTTC

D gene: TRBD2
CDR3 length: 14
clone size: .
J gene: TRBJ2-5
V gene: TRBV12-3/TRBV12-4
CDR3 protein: CASSSGTSGETQYF
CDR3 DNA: TGTGCCAGCAGCTCCGGGACTAGCGGAGAGACCCAGTACTTC

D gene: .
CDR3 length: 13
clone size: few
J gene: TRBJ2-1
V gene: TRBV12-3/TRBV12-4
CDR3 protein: CASSPAGWNEQFF
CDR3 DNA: TGTGCCAGCAGTCCAGCAGGGTGGAATGAGCAGTTCTTC

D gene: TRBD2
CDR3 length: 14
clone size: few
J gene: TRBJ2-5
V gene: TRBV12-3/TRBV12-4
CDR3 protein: CASSPIAGGETQYF
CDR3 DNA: TGTGCCAGCAGTCCAATAGCGGGGGGGGAGACCCAGTACTTC

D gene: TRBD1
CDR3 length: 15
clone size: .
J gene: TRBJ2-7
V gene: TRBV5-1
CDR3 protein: CASSFRDRVTYEQYF
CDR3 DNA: TGCGCCAGCAGCTTCCGGGACAGGGTGACCTACGAGCAGTACTTC

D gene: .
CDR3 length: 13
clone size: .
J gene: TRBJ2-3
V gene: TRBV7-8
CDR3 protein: CANSLAGGDTQYF
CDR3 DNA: TGTGCCAACAGCTTAGCAGGAGGAGATACGCAGTATTTT

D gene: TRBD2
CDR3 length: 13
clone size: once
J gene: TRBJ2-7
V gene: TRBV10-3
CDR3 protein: CAILAGGTSEQYF
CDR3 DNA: TGTGCCATATTAGCGGGAGGTACAAGCGAGCAGTACTTC

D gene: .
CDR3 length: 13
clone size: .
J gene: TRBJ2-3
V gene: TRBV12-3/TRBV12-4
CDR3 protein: CASSLASEDTQYF
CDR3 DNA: TGTGCCAGCAGTTTGGCCTCCGAGGATACGCAGTATTTT

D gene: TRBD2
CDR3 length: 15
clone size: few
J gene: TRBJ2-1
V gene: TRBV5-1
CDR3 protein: CASRLGLAGYNEQFF
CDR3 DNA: TGCGCCAGCAGACTAGGACTAGCGGGTTACAATGAGCAGTTCTTC

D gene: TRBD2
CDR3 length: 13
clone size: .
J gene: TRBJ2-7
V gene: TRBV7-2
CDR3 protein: CASSSSGSWEQYF
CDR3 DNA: TGTGCCAGCAGCTCCAGCGGGAGTTGGGAGCAGTACTTC

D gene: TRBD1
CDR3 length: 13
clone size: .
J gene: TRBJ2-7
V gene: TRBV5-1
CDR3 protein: CASSLVDRHEQYF
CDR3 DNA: TGCGCCAGCAGCTTGGTGGACAGGCATGAGCAGTACTTC